This entry describes one TCR beta chain. Which antigen it targets is not known. Base qualities are missing; no much larger clone stands one base away. Genomic DNA was isolated from the sorted cells so that the TCRbeta CDR3 region could be sequenced. The immunoSEQ Assay was used for sequencing of TCRbeta CDR3 regions. Sourced from immuneACCESS, this table was stored by TCRdb with only in-frame sequences that have V and J called. A share of the clones is absent; for the studies checked, an unresolved V gene accounts for under half, and the remainder has no known explanation. This sample comprises 60,000 to 80,000 clones, 65% to 90% of them detected only once. The ten most abundant clones make up under 2% of the sample. The trial excluded patients who had a history of autoimmune disease or were on systemic immunosuppression. In every dose cohort, peripheral blood was drawn for TCR sequencing at baseline, cycle 4 day 1, and cycle 7 day 1. The samples were drawn from a first-in-human, open-label, multicenter phase I dose-escalation trial of ivuxolimab. The trial enrolled adults with locally advanced or metastatic head and neck squamous cell, hepatocellular, melanoma or renal cell carcinoma. Before TCR sequencing, CD4+ T cells and CD8+ T cells were sorted from peripheral blood as separate populations.

The sample is drawn from a study of OX40 agonist ivuxolimab in advanced cancers. Looking at the study overall: Ivuxolimab was a fully human IgG2 agonistic monoclonal antibody targeting the costimulatory receptor OX40 (CD134). Prior anti-PD-1, anti-PD-L1 or anti-CTLA-4 therapy was permitted, and checkpoint inhibitors had been received by 40% to 50% of dose-escalation patients. In the dose-escalation cohort, approximately 83% of patients were male, and the mean age was approximately 60 years with a range of roughly 20 to 85. The paper describes the monotherapy dose-escalation part (N of about 50 patients) of the phase I trial of ivuxolimab. Of the approximately 50 patients in dose escalation, some 20 had hepatocellular carcinoma, some 15 had melanoma, 9 had renal cell carcinoma and 9 had head and neck cancer. Partial responses were achieved by three dose-escalation patients, of whom one had hepatocellular carcinoma and two had cutaneous melanoma. Peripheral TCRbeta sequencing aimed to test whether ivuxolimab altered TCR sequence diversity and caused clonal T-cell expansion. Intravenous ivuxolimab was administered to patients every 2 weeks at six dose levels: 0.01, 0.1, 0.3, 1.5, 3 and 10 mg/kg.

The study at large found these results: Partial responders in the 0.1-3.0 mg/kg groups had among the lowest normalized peripheral clonal expansion, especially among CD8+ T cells. Low levels of normalized T-cell clonal expansion were also seen in some nonresponding patients. Which antigens the clonally expanded peripheral T cells were specific for was not determined. On average, CD8+ T cells showed more expanded clones than CD4+ T cells after ivuxolimab. At doses of 0.1 to 3.0 mg/kg, clonal expansion of both CD4+ and CD8+ T cells in blood was seen between baseline and week 6.

Here the sequenced sample was CD4+ or CD8+ T cells sorted from blood, taken in a trial of the OX40 agonist ivuxolimab. The receptor comes from an adult with an advanced solid tumor such as melanoma, head and neck, liver or kidney cancer.

The sequenced DNA is TGCGCCAGCAGCCTACAGCGGCTCACTTCCTACGAGCAGTACTTC. Its coded protein is CASSLQRLTSYEQYF. The sequence links TRBV4-1 to TRBJ2-7; a weak D assignment points to TRBD2 (5 bases agree). A distance of 14 bases separates the germline ends of V and J, which lose 4 bases and 1 base respectively. Measured from the cysteine to the phenylalanine, the CDR3 is 15 residues long. The only DNA kept is the CDR3, 45 bases in frame from the first base. As encoded in the germline V gene, CDR1 is MGHRA while CDR2 is YSYEKL.